Each of the 29 T cell receptor beta chains below was sequenced from the same sample in a study of T cells in Graves' hyperthyroidism and ophthalmopathy. Authors of the study amplified TCR beta CDR3 regions from RNA transcripts. TCR CDR3 regions were first amplified by RT-PCR with HTBI primers. TCRdb passed the multiplex PCR reads through MiXCR, listing each CDR3 protein once. The sample lists hundreds of thousands of distinct CDR3 sequences, roughly 19% occurring once. The sample taken for sequencing was blood. All receptors derive from a man aged 45-60 years with Graves' ophthalmopathy.

The rearrangement uses TRBV13 and TRBJ2-1; 10 nucleotides line up with TRBD2. CDR1 PRHDT and CDR2 FYEKMQ come from the germline V gene (reference sequence). The junction had 8 bases not matched to a gene; V was cut back by 10 bases and J by 5 bases. There are 14 residues in the CDR3. The CDR3 loop is CANQGLANNNEQFF. The CDR3 coding sequence is TGTGCCAACCAGGGACTAGCGAATAACAATGAGCAGTTCTTC.

Ten or more counts support this clonotype. V usage is TRBV27 and J usage is TRBJ2-7, with D perhaps TRBD2 (6 bases). V was shortened by 7 bases and J by 0 bases, with 10 bases between the two germline ends. The CDR3 is made up of 13 amino acids. Germline V gene sequence: CDR1 MNHEY, CDR2 SMNVEV (reference sequence). CDR3 region: CASNPGGSYEQYF. The DNA of the CDR3 is TGTGCCAGCAACCCCGGGGGCTCCTACGAGCAGTACTTC.

The chain recombines TRBV4-1 with TRBJ1-3; no clear D gene. V lost 2 bases and J 0 bases, leaving 8 bases between the germline ends. CDR3 size: 15 residues. Germline loops: CDR1 MGHRA, CDR2 YSYEKL. CDR3 sequence: CASSQQTVSGNTIYF. CDR3 sequence (DNA): TGCGCCAGCAGCCAACAGACCGTCTCTGGAAACACCATATATTTT.

This clonotype was seen only a few times. This chain joins TRBV6-1 and TRBJ1-6; D unclear. This CDR3 is built from 12 residues. Germline V gene sequence: CDR1 MNHNS, CDR2 SASEGT. The germline V and J ends were trimmed by 6 bases and 10 bases, with 10 bases remaining between them. The CDR3 protein is CASRVTDSPLHF. DNA of the CDR3: TGTGCCAGCAGGGTGACCGACTCACCCCTCCACTTT.

This clonotype has just a few counts. The chain couples TRBV11-2 to TRBJ2-1; D perhaps matches TRBD2 (6 bases). This CDR3 spans 19 amino acids. Per germline, CDR1 SGHAT and CDR2 FQNNGV. The V and J ends lost 0 bases and 4 bases respectively, with 22 bases between them. The CDR3 here is CASSLESEWGEDLYNEQFF. Written as DNA, the CDR3 is TGTGCCAGCAGCTTAGAGTCGGAGTGGGGGGAAGACCTGTACAATGAGCAGTTCTTC.

At least ten counts were recorded for this clonotype. This chain uses TRBV5-5 with TRBJ1-5; D is ambiguous. Germline lookup yields CDR1 SGHKS and CDR2 YYEKEE (reference sequence). The V gene lost 0 bases and the J gene lost 7 bases, with 11 bases spanning the gap. The CDR3 totals 14 residues. This CDR3 is CASSLGILNQPQHF. The CDR3 nucleotides are TGTGCCAGCAGCTTGGGAATCCTGAACCAGCCCCAGCATTTT.

This clonotype has ten or more counts. J is TRBJ2-1 and V is TRBV27, with 8 bases lining up with TRBD2. The germline gives CDR1 MNHEY, CDR2 SMNVEV (reference sequence). V lost 5 bases to trimming and J lost 8 bases; unmatched junction nucleotides: 8. There are 14 residues in the CDR3. The CDR3 loop is CASSQGLASYEQFF. In DNA, the CDR3 is TGTGCCAGCAGTCAAGGACTAGCATCGTATGAGCAGTTCTTC.

The sample holds a few counts of this clonotype. The chain uses TRBV29-1 and TRBJ2-3, with 7 bases lining up with TRBD2. Per germline, CDR1 SQVTM and CDR2 ANQGSEA. CDR3 length: 14 residues. J gave up 4 bases and V 4 bases, and 8 bases lay outside the gene matches. Written as DNA, the CDR3 is TGCAGCGTTGTGCCTGGGGGGGTGGCAGATACGCAGTATTTT. The encoded protein is CSVVPGGVADTQYF.

A few counts support this clonotype. This chain connects TRBV9 to TRBJ2-1; TRBD2 matches 7 bases. V lost 0 bases to trimming and J lost 10 bases; unmatched junction nucleotides: 10. CDR3 size: 15 residues. Germline loops: CDR1 SGDLS, CDR2 YYNGEE. The CDR3 nucleotides read TGTGCCAGCAGCGTAGGCTCCGGACTAGGGAGGGAGCAGTTCTTC. Amino acids: CASSVGSGLGREQFF.

This clonotype was seen more than once but under ten times. This chain links TRBV28 with TRBJ2-7; 10 bases are a match to TRBD2. The length of the CDR3 is 15 residues. From germline, CDR1 is MDHEN and CDR2 SYDVKM. With V trimmed by 5 bases and J by 3 bases, 7 bases remained unmatched. This chain's CDR3 is CASSPSGSGSYEQYF. The CDR3, as DNA: TGTGCCAGCAGTCCTAGCGGGAGCGGGAGCTACGAGCAGTACTTC.

The table lists this clonotype with many counts. Its ends do not fully match the called genes, so a read error is possible. CDR3 nucleotides: TGTGCCAGCAGCCGGGTAAACAGGGGGCTCCTCTTT. This gives the protein CASSRVNRGLLF. The chain links TRBV14 to TRBJ1-1, with 9 nucleotides matching TRBD1. CDR3 length equals 12 residues. Germline values: CDR1 SGHDN, CDR2 FVKESK.

The rearrangement links TRBV20-1 to TRBJ2-7; 10 bases map to TRBD2. V dropped 1 base and J dropped 5; count of bases not matched to a gene: 11. Looked up from germline, CDR1 is DFQATT and CDR2 is SNEGSKA (reference sequence). There are 16 residues in the CDR3. The CDR3: CSARALLTSGHDEQYF. The CDR3 DNA sequence: TGCAGTGCTAGAGCCCTCCTGACTAGCGGGCATGACGAGCAGTACTTC.

The chain recombines TRBV7-8 with TRBJ2-3; D may be TRBD1 (5 bases). The V gene lost 5 bases and the J gene lost 5 bases, with 17 bases spanning the gap. Germline V gene data show CDR1 as SGHVS and CDR2 as FQNEAQ. The CDR3 has 15 amino acids. The CDR3 DNA follows: TGTGCCAGCAGCCCGGGCCAGGGAACTGGAGATACGCAGTATTTT. Translation gives CASSPGQGTGDTQYF.

This clonotype was observed a few times. The chain uses TRBV20-1 and TRBJ1-5; TRBD1 is a possible D gene (5 bases). The CDR3 spans 14 residues. V lost 1 base and J lost 2, with 9 bases in between. Per the germline V gene, CDR1 is DFQATT and CDR2 is SNEGSKA (reference sequence). CDR3 region: CSARGGGGNQPQHF. The CDR3 DNA sequence: TGCAGTGCTAGAGGAGGAGGGGGCAATCAGCCCCAGCATTTT.

This clonotype was seen more than once but under ten times. In DNA form, the CDR3 reads TGTGCCAGCAGTTATCCCCGGACAGGGGGCAATCAAGAGACCCAGTACTTC. Protein product: CASSYPRTGGNQETQYF. The chain carries TRBV6-2 or TRBV6-3 and TRBJ2-5, with 11 bases aligning to TRBD1. CDR1 and CDR2 from the germline V gene are MNHEY and SVGEGT. V lost 3 bases, J lost 2 bases, and 8 bases stayed unmatched. This CDR3 is built from 17 residues.

This clonotype was seen only a few times. This sequence joins TRBV2 and TRBJ2-1; 11 bases align to TRBD2. J lost 6 bases, V lost 5 bases, and 9 bases had no gene match. The CDR3 has 16 residues. In germline, CDR1 is SNHLY, CDR2 FYNNEI. The CDR3 sequence: CASSSTLAGGINEQFF. The DNA of the CDR3 is TGTGCCAGCAGTTCCACCCTAGCGGGAGGTATCAATGAGCAGTTCTTC.

The genes are TRBV28 and TRBJ1-1; D is uncertain. CDR1 is MDHEN and CDR2 is SYDVKM in the germline V gene. The germline V and J ends were trimmed by 3 bases and 5 bases, with 13 bases remaining between them. This CDR3 spans 14 amino acids. The CDR3 sequence is CASSLVNKGTEAFF. The DNA for the CDR3 is TGTGCCAGCAGTTTGGTGAATAAAGGGACTGAAGCTTTCTTT.

This clonotype was observed many times. The V and J genes are TRBV30 and TRBJ1-1, with D unresolved. CDR1 and CDR2 from the germline V gene are GTSNPN and SVGIG (reference sequence). CDR3 length equals 13 residues. Between the trimmed V and J ends, which lost 0 bases and 1 base, there was a span of 6 bases. In DNA form, the CDR3 reads TGTGCCTGGAGTGTAGGTACGAACACTGAAGCTTTCTTT. Encoded protein: CAWSVGTNTEAFF. Filled out from reference TRBV30 and TRBJ1-1, the complete variable domain reads SQTIHQWPATLVQPVGSPLSLECTVEGTSNPNLYWYRQAAGRGLQLLFYSVGIGQISSEVPQNLSASRPQDRQFILSSKKLLLSDSGFYLCAWSVGTNTEAFFGQGTRLTVV.

In this sample, this clonotype turned up a few times. CDR3 loop: CAISTGANEAFF. The CDR3 nucleotides are TGTGCCATCAGTACCGGTGCTAATGAAGCTTTCTTT. This chain connects TRBV10-3 to TRBJ1-1; D gene uncertain. V dropped 5 bases and J dropped 7 bases, with 11 bases sitting between them. CDR3 length equals 12 residues. The germline gives CDR1 ENHRY, CDR2 SYGVKD.

In its sample, this clonotype was seen a few times. This rearrangement joins TRBV29-1 to TRBJ2-5; D gene ambiguous. The CDR3 totals 14 residues. Germline loops: CDR1 SQVTM, CDR2 ANQGSEA. Trimming shortened V by 0 bases and J by 2 bases, and 10 bases separated the two germline ends. The CDR3 DNA reads TGCAGCGTTGAAGATGGCAACTCTCAAGAGACCCAGTACTTC. Protein: CSVEDGNSQETQYF.

This chain connects TRBV6-2 or TRBV6-3 to TRBJ2-7; 7 bases align to TRBD1. This CDR3 contains 15 residues. The germline gives CDR1 MNHEY, CDR2 SVGEGT. J gave up 4 bases and V 2 bases, and 8 bases lay outside the gene matches. DNA of the CDR3: TGTGCCAGCAGTTACCGGACAGGACCGCTATACGAGCAGTACTTC. It yields the protein CASSYRTGPLYEQYF.

This clonotype has at least ten counts. The chain couples TRBV7-8 to TRBJ2-7; 7 bases align to TRBD1. This CDR3 is built from 15 residues. Germline trimming cut 1 base from V and 2 bases from J; bases unmatched to any gene: 5. Germline V lookup: CDR1 SGHVS, CDR2 FQNEAQ. CDR3 region: CASSLGQGGPYEQYF. CDR3 bases: TGTGCCAGCAGCTTAGGACAGGGCGGACCCTACGAGCAGTACTTC.

The chain joins TRBV10-3 to TRBJ2-1, with D possibly being TRBD1 (6 bases). The CDR3 spans 15 residues. In germline, CDR1 is ENHRY, CDR2 SYGVKD. The V gene lost 6 bases and the J gene lost 2 bases, with 14 bases spanning the gap. CDR3 residues: CAIRTDSRAYNEQFF. CDR3 coding DNA: TGTGCCATCAGGACGGACAGTCGAGCCTACAATGAGCAGTTCTTC.

The chain has TRBV5-6 and TRBJ2-5; no clear D gene. Trimming took off 4 bases at V and 1 base at J, with 14 bases between the two ends. The CDR3 has 15 amino acids. CDR1 and CDR2 from the germline V gene are SGHDT and YYEEEE. CDR3 sequence (DNA): TGTGCCAGCAGCCAGTTGGGCCCTATCCAAGAGACCCAGTACTTC. It is translated as CASSQLGPIQETQYF.

J is TRBJ1-6 and V is TRBV7-2, with TRBD1 matching over 9 bases. V gave up 5 bases and J gave up 1 base; unmatched junction bases: 6. The CDR3 has 17 amino acids. CDR1 and CDR2 (germline): SGHTA, FQGNSA. The CDR3 loop reads CASSHDRGKSYNSPLHF. CDR3 in DNA: TGTGCCAGCAGCCATGACAGGGGGAAGTCCTATAATTCACCCCTCCACTTT.

This clonotype has only a few counts. The chain carries TRBV19 and TRBJ2-1; a weak D match, TRBD2 (6 bases). The CDR3 is 16 amino acids. V was cut by 1 base and J by 2 bases, with 12 bases left in between. Germline V gene sequence: CDR1 LNHDA, CDR2 SQIVND (reference sequence). CDR3 loop: CASSIAGGAPYNEQFF. The CDR3 bases are TGTGCCAGTAGTATAGCTGGCGGGGCGCCCTACAATGAGCAGTTCTTC.

This clonotype was picked up a small number of times. The chain recombines TRBV15 with TRBJ1-2; 10 bases match TRBD1. The CDR3 is 15 amino acids. The V gene end was trimmed by 1 base and the J gene end by 6 bases; junction bases not matched to a gene: 5. Germline V lookup: CDR1 LNHNV, CDR2 YYDKDF (reference sequence). The CDR3 region has the DNA TGTGCCACCAGCAGAGGGGGACAGGGGATCCATGGCTACACCTTC. It codes for CATSRGGQGIHGYTF. Using reference TRBV15 and TRBJ1-2 for the parts outside the CDR3, the full variable domain is DAMVIQNPRYQVTQFGKPVTLSCSQTLNHNVMYWYQQKSSQAPKLLFHYYDKDFNNEADTPDNFQSRRPNTSFCFLDIRSPGLGDTAMYLCATSRGGQGIHGYTFGSGTRLTVV.

Turning to this clonotype: A much larger clone differs from this one at a single base, so this may be a read error. The chain employs TRBV3-1 and TRBJ2-5, with a weak D call TRBD1 (5 bases). Germline V lookup: CDR1 LGHDT, CDR2 YNNKEL (reference sequence). CDR3 length: 12 residues. The CDR3 DNA sequence: TGTGCCAGCAGACAAGACGGTCTAGTGGGGCACTTC. It encodes CASRQDGLVGHF.

This clonotype has at least ten counts. The CDR3 region is CASSLVLSTGRADTQYF. The CDR3 coding sequence is TGCGCCAGCAGCTTGGTCCTTTCGACAGGGAGGGCAGATACGCAGTATTTT. The chain recombines TRBV5-1 with TRBJ2-3, with D perhaps assigned TRBD1 or TRBD2 (7 bases each). The CDR3 length is 17 residues. Germline V CDR1 and CDR2: SGHRS, YFSETQ. The V end lost 0 bases, the J end lost 4 bases, and 18 bases lay between the germline ends.